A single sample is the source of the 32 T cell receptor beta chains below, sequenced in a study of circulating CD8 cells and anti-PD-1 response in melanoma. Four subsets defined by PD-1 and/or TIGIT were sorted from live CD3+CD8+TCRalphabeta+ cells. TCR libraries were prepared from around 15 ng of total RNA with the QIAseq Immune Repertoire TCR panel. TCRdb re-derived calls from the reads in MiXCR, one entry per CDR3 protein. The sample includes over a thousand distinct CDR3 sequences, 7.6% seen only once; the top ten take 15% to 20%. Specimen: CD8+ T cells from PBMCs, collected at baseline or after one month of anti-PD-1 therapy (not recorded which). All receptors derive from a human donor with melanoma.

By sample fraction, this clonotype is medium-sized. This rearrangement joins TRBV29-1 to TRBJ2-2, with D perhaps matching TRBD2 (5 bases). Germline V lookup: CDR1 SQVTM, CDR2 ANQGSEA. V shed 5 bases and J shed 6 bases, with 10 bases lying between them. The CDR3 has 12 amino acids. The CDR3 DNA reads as TGCAGCGTTTCTTGGGGAGCCGGGGAGCTGTTTTTT. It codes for CSVSWGAGELFF.

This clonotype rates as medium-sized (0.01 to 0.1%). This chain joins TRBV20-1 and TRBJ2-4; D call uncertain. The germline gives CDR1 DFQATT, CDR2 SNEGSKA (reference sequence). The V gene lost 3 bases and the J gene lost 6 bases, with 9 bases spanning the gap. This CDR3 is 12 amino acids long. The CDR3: CSASTELNIQYF. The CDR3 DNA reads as TGCAGTGCTAGTACCGAGTTAAACATTCAGTACTTC.

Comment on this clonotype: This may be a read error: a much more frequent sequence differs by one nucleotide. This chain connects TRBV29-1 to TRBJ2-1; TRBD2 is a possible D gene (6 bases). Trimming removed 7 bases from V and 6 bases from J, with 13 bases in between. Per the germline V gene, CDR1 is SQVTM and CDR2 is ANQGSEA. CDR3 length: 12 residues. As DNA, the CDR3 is TGCAGCGCTCGGGAGAGGGGCAATGAGCAGTTCTTC. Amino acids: CSARERGNEQFF.

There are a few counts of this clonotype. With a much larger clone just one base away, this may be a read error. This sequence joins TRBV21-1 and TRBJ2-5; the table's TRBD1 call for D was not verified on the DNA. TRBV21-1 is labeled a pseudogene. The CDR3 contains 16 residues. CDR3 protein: CASSSPWVRGCATLYF. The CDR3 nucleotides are TGTGCCAGCAGCTCGCCTTGGGTCAGGGGATGTGCGACCCTGTACTTC.

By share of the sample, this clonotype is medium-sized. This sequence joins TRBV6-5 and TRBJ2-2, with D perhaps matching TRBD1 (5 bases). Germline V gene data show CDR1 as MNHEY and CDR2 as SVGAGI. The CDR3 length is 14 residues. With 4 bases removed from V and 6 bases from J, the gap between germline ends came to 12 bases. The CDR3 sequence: CASSWGPEAGELFF. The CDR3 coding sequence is TGTGCCAGCAGTTGGGGCCCTGAAGCCGGGGAGCTGTTTTTT.

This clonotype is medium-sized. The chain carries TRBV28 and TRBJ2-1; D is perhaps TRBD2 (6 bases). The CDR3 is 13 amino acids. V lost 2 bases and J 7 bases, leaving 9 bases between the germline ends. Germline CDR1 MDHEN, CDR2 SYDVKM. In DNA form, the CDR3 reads TGTGCCAGCAGTTTAGTCCGGGAGAATGAGCAGTTCTTC. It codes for CASSLVRENEQFF. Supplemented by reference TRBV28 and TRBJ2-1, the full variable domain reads DVKVTQSSRYLVKRTGEKVFLECVQDMDHENMFWYRQDPGLGLRLIYFSYDVKMKEKGDIPEGYSVSREKKERFSLILESASTNQTSMYLCASSLVRENEQFFGPGTRLTVL.

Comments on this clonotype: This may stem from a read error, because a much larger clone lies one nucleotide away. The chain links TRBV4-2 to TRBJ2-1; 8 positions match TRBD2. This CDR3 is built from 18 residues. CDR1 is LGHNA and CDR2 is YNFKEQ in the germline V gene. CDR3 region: CASSARPGLEVSYNKQFF. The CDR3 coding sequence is TGTGCCAGCAGCGCCCGCCCGGGACTAGAGGTCTCCTACAATAAGCAGTTCTTC.

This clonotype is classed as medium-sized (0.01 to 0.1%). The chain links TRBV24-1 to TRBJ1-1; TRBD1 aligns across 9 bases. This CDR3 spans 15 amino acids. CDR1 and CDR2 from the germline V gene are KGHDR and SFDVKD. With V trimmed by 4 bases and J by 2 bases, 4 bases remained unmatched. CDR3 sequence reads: CATSDHTGGNTEAFF. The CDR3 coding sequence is TGTGCCACCAGTGACCATACAGGGGGCAACACTGAAGCTTTCTTT.

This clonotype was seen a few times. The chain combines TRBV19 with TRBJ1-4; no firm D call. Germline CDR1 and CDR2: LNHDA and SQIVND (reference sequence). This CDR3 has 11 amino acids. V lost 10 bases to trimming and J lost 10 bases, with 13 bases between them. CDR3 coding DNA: TGTGCCACGAGAATGGGAGGAAAACTGTTTTTT. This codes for CATRMGGKLFF.

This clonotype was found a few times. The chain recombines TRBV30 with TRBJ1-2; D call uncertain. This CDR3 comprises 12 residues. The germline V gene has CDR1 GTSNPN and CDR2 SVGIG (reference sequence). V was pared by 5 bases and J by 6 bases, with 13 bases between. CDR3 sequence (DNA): TGTGCCTGGGAAAAGGCGGCCGATGGCTACACCTTC. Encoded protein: CAWEKAADGYTF. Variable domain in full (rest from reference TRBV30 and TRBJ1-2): SQTIHQWPATLVQPVGSPLSLECTVEGTSNPNLYWYRQAAGRGLQLLFYSVGIGQISSEVPQNLSASRPQDRQFILSSKKLLLSDSGFYLCAWEKAADGYTFGSGTRLTVV.

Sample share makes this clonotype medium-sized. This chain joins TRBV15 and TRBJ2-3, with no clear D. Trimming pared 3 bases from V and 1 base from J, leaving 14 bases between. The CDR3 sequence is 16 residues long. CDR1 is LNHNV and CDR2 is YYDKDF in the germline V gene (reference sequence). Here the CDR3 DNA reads TGTGCCACCAGCAGGTTAGCTGGGTCCGGCACAGATACGCAGTATTTT. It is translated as CATSRLAGSGTDTQYF.

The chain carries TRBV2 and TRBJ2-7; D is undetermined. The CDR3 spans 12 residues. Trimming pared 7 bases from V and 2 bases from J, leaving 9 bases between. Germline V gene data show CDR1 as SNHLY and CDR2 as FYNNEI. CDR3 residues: CASMGGTYEQYF. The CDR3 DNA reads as TGTGCCAGCATGGGCGGTACCTACGAGCAGTACTTC.

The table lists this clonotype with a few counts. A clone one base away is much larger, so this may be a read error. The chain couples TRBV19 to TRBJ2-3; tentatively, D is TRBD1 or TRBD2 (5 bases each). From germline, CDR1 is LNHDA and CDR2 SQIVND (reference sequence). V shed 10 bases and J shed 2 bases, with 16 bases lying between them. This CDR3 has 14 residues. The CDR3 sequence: CATSSGPTTDTQYF. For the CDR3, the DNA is TGTGCCACTTCGTCGGGACCTACCACAGATACGCAGTATTTT.

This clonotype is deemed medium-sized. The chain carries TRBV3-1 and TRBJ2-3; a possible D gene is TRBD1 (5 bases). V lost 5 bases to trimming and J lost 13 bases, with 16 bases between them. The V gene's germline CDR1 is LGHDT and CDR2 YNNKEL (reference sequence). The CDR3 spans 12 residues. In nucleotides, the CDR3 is TGTGCCAGCAGCGGCGTCTTGACAGAAGAGTATTTT. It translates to CASSGVLTEEYF.

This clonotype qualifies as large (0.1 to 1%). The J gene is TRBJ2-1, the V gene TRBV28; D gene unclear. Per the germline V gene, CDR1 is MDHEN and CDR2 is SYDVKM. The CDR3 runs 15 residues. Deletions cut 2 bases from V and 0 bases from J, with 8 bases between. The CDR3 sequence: CASSLGSSSYNEQFF. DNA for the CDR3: TGTGCCAGCAGTTTAGGGTCGAGCTCCTACAATGAGCAGTTCTTC. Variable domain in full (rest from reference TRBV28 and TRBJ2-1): DVKVTQSSRYLVKRTGEKVFLECVQDMDHENMFWYRQDPGLGLRLIYFSYDVKMKEKGDIPEGYSVSREKKERFSLILESASTNQTSMYLCASSLGSSSYNEQFFGPGTRLTVL.

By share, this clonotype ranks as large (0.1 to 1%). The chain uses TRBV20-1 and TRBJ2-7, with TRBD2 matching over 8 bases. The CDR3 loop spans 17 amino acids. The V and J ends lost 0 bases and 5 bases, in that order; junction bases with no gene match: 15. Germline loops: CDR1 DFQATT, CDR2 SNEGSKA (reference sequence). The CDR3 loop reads CSARDWQFSGRANEQYF. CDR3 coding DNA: TGCAGTGCTAGAGATTGGCAGTTTTCCGGGAGGGCCAACGAGCAGTACTTC.

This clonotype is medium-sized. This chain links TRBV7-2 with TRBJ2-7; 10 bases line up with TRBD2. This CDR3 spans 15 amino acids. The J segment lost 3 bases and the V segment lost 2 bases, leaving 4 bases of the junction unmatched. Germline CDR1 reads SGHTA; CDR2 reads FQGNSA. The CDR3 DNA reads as TGTGCCAGCAGCTTAATAGCGGGAGGCAGCTACGAGCAGTACTTC. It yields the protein CASSLIAGGSYEQYF.

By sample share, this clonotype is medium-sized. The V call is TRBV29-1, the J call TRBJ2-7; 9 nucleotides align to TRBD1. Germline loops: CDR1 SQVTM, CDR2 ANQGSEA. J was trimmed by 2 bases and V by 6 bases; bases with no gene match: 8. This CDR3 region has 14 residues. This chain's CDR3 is CSVGSGTGTYEQYF. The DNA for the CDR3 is TGCAGCGTGGGATCCGGGACAGGGACCTACGAGCAGTACTTC.

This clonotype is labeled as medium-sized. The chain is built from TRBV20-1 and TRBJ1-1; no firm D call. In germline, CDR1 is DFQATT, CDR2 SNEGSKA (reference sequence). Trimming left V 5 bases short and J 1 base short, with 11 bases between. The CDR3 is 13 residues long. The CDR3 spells CSAHPPRNTEAFF. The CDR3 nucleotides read TGCAGTGCTCACCCGCCCAGGAACACTGAAGCTTTCTTT.

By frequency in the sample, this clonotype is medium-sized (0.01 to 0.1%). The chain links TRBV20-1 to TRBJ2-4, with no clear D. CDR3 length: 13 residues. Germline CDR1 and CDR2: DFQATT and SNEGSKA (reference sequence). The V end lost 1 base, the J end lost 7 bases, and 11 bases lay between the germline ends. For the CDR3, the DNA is TGCAGTGCTAGAGGGGGTTTAGGGAACATTCAGTACTTC. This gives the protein CSARGGLGNIQYF.

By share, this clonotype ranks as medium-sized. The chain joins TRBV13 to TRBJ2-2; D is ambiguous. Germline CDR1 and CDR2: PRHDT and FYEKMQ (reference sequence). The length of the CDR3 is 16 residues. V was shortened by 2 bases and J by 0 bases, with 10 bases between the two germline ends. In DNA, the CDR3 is TGTGCCAGCAGCTTACAAGGATTTTCGAACACCGGGGAGCTGTTTTTT. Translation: CASSLQGFSNTGELFF. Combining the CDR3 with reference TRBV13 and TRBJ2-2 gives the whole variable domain AAGVIQSPRHLIKEKRETATLKCYPIPRHDTVYWYQQGPGQDPQFLISFYEKMQSDKGSIPDRFSAQQFSDYHSELNMSSLELGDSALYFCASSLQGFSNTGELFFGEGSRLTVL.

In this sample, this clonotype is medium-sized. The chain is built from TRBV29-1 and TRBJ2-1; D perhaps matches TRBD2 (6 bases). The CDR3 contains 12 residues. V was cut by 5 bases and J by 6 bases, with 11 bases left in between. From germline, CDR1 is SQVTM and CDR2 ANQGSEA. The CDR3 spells CSVRERGNEQFF. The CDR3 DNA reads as TGCAGCGTTCGGGAGAGGGGCAATGAGCAGTTCTTC.

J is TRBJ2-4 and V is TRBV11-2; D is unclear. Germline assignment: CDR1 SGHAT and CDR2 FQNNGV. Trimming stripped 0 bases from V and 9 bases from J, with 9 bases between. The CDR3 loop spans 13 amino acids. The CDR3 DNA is TGTGCCAGCAGCTTAGACCCGGCTAGCATTCAGTACTTC. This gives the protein CASSLDPASIQYF.

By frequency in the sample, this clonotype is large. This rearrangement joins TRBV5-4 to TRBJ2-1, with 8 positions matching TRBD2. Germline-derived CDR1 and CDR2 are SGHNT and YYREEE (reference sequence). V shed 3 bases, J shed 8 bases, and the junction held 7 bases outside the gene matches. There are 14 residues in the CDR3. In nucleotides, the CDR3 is TGTGCCAGCAGCTCGGTTAGCGGGGTCGATGAGCAGTTCTTC. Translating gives CASSSVSGVDEQFF.

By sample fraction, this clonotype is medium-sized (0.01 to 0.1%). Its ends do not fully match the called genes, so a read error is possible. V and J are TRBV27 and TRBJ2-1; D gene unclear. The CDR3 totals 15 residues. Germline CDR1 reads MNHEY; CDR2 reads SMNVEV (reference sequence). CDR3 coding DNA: TGTGCCAGCAGTTCGAATCTAGAACCCTACAATGAGCAGTCCTTC. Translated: CASSSNLEPYNEQSF.

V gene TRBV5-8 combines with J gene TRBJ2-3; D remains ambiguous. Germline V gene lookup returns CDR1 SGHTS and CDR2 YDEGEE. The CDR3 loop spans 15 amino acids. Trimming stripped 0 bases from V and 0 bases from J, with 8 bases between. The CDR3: CASSLAPRSTDTQYF. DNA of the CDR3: TGTGCCAGCAGCTTGGCCCCTAGGAGCACAGATACGCAGTATTTT. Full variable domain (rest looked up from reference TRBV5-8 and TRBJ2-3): EAGVTQSPTHLIKTRGQQATLRCSPISGHTSVYWYQQALGLGLQFLLWYDEGEERNRGNFPPRFSGRQFPNYSSELNVNALELEDSALYLCASSLAPRSTDTQYFGPGTRLTVL.

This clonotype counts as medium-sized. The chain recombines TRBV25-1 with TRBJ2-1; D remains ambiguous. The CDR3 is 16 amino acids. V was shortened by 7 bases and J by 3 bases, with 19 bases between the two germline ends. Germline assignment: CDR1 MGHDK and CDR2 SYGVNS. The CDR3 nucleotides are TGTGCCAGCACCCCTAGGAGTTCCAGTTTCTACAATGAGCAGTTCTTC. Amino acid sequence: CASTPRSSSFYNEQFF.

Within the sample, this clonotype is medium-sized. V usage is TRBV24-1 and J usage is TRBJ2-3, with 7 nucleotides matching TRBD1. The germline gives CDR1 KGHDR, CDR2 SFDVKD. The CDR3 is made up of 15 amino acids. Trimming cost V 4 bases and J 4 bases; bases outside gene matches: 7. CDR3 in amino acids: CATSEGNRGSDTQYF. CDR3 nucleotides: TGTGCCACCAGTGAAGGAAACAGGGGATCAGATACGCAGTATTTT.

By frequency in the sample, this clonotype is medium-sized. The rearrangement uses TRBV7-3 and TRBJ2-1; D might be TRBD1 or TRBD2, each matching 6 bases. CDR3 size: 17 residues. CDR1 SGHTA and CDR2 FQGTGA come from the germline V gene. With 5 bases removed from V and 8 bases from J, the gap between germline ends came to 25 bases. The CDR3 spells CASSPPKTEPGGDEQFF. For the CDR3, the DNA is TGTGCCAGCAGCCCCCCCAAAACGGAGCCCGGGGGCGATGAGCAGTTCTTC.

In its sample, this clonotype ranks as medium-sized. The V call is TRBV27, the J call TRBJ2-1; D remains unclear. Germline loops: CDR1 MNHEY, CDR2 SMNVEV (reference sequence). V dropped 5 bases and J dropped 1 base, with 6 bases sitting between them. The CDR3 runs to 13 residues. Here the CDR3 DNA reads TGTGCCAGCAGTAGCTCGTCCTACAATGAGCAGTTCTTC. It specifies CASSSSSYNEQFF.

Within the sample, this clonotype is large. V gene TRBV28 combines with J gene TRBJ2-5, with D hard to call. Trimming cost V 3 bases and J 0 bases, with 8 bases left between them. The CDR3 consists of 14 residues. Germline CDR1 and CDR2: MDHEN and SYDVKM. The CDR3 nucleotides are TGTGCCAGCAGTTTTGAGCGAGACCAAGAGACCCAGTACTTC. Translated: CASSFERDQETQYF. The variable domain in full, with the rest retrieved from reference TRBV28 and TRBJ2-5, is DVKVTQSSRYLVKRTGEKVFLECVQDMDHENMFWYRQDPGLGLRLIYFSYDVKMKEKGDIPEGYSVSREKKERFSLILESASTNQTSMYLCASSFERDQETQYFGPGTRLLVL.

The CDR3: CASSSEMEEETQYF. The CDR3 DNA follows: TGTGCCAGCAGTTCTGAGATGGAAGAAGAGACCCAGTACTTC. The V call is TRBV12-3 or TRBV12-4, the J call TRBJ2-5, with D uncertain. Trimming removed 4 bases at V and 3 bases at J, with 12 bases between. The length of the CDR3 is 14 residues.